The 12 T cell receptor beta chains presented below share a single source sample, sequenced in a study of cytomegalovirus exposure and HLA in healthy donors. It was with 60 Vbeta and 13 Jbeta primers that the PCR ran. Produced via immunoSEQ multiplex PCR; TCRdb's table is partial and in-frame only. The sample has 150,000 to 200,000 clones; more than 75% are singletons. The sample was PBMCs. Every receptor here comes from a woman aged 40 to 55 in good health and CMV-seronegative.

The V gene is TRBV7-9, the J gene TRBJ1-2; TRBD1 is a possible D gene (5 bases). This CDR3 spans 14 amino acids. Trimming shortened V by 5 bases and J by 1 base, and 11 bases separated the two germline ends. Germline V gene lookup returns CDR1 SEHNR and CDR2 FQNEAQ (reference sequence). CDR3 sequence: CASSPGGVNYGYTF. The CDR3 nucleotides read TGTGCCAGCAGCCCCGGGGGTGTTAACTATGGCTACACCTTC.

V and J are TRBV4-3 and TRBJ2-1, with 8 positions matching TRBD2. CDR1 and CDR2 from the germline V gene are LGHNA and YSLEER. V lost 1 base, J lost 3 bases, and 5 bases stayed unmatched. The CDR3 spans 16 residues. CDR3 sequence: CASSQGSGGGYNEQFF. The DNA for the CDR3 is TGCGCCAGCAGCCAAGGGTCCGGGGGGGGCTACAATGAGCAGTTCTTC.

This rearrangement joins TRBV15 to TRBJ1-4; no clear D gene. In germline, CDR1 is LNHNV, CDR2 YYDKDF (reference sequence). The CDR3 is 14 residues long. V was pared by 0 bases and J by 4 bases, with 6 bases between. CDR3 coding DNA: TGTGCCACCAGCAGAGAAACAGATAATGAAAAACTGTTTTTT. It yields the protein CATSRETDNEKLFF.

This chain uses TRBV2 with TRBJ1-1; TRBD1 matches 9 bases. The germline V gene has CDR1 SNHLY and CDR2 FYNNEI. V was clipped by 6 bases and J by 7 bases; unmatched bases: 18. This CDR3 is built from 17 residues. The CDR3 DNA is TGTGCCAGCAGATATCCGGGACAGGGTAGGATCGACCATGAAGCTTTCTTT. This codes for CASRYPGQGRIDHEAFF.

The chain recombines TRBV10-3 with TRBJ2-7, with 10 nucleotides matching TRBD1. The CDR3 has 16 amino acids. Germline lookup yields CDR1 ENHRY and CDR2 SYGVKD. The V gene end was trimmed by 5 bases and the J gene end by 3 bases; junction bases not matched to a gene: 10. The CDR3 region has the DNA TGTGCCATCAGTAGACAGGGACAGGGGCCTTACTACGAGCAGTACTTC. This gives the protein CAISRQGQGPYYEQYF.

The chain has TRBV19 and TRBJ1-2, with D uncertain. The germline gives CDR1 LNHDA, CDR2 SQIVND (reference sequence). V was clipped by 7 bases and J by 2 bases, with 8 bases between them. The CDR3 runs to 12 residues. In DNA form, the CDR3 reads TGTGCCAGTAATCTCCAGAACTATGGCTACACCTTC. Protein sequence: CASNLQNYGYTF.

The chain uses TRBV7-8 and TRBJ2-1; 13 bases map to TRBD2. CDR3 size: 16 residues. Germline V CDR1 and CDR2: SGHVS, FQNEAQ. Trimming removed 7 bases from V and 6 bases from J; junction bases left unmatched: 9. This CDR3 reads CASMTGTSGTFNEQFF. The CDR3 DNA sequence: TGTGCCAGCATGACGGGGACTAGCGGGACCTTCAATGAGCAGTTCTTC.

The rearrangement links TRBV25-1 to TRBJ2-3; TRBD1 matches at 11 bases. Germline V gene sequence: CDR1 MGHDK, CDR2 SYGVNS. V trimming: 4 bases; J trimming: 3 bases; junction bases outside the gene matches: 9. The CDR3 covers 17 residues. The CDR3 loop is CASSVFSGTGGTDTQYF. DNA for the CDR3: TGTGCCAGCAGTGTATTTAGCGGGACAGGGGGTACAGATACGCAGTATTTT.

This chain connects TRBV11-3 to TRBJ1-2; TRBD1 is a possible D gene (6 bases). The CDR3 loop spans 12 amino acids. Deletions cut 5 bases from V and 4 bases from J, with 8 bases between. The germline gives CDR1 SGHNT, CDR2 YENEEA. The CDR3 sequence: CASSEQGYGYTF. CDR3 coding DNA: TGTGCCAGCAGCGAACAGGGCTATGGCTACACCTTC.

The chain combines TRBV6-5 with TRBJ2-7, with 7 bases lining up with TRBD1. The CDR3 is 14 residues long. Trimming removed 0 bases from V and 6 bases from J; junction bases left unmatched: 5. CDR1 is MNHEY and CDR2 is SVGAGI in the germline V gene. CDR3 in amino acids: CASSYSIGGSEQYF. CDR3 in DNA: TGTGCCAGCAGTTACTCGATAGGGGGCTCCGAGCAGTACTTC.

The J gene is TRBJ1-1, the V gene TRBV11-2; 7 bases align to TRBD1. This CDR3 spans 17 amino acids. The J segment lost 0 bases and the V segment lost 5 bases, leaving 12 bases of the junction unmatched. Germline V lookup: CDR1 SGHAT, CDR2 FQNNGV. CDR3 region: CASSHWDRGFMNTEAFF. Written as DNA, the CDR3 is TGTGCCAGCAGCCACTGGGACAGAGGGTTCATGAACACTGAAGCTTTCTTT.

The J gene is TRBJ2-1, the V gene TRBV9, with D perhaps matching TRBD2 (6 bases). Trimming shortened V by 0 bases and J by 5 bases, and 12 bases separated the two germline ends. The length of the CDR3 is 15 residues. CDR1 and CDR2 (germline): SGDLS, YYNGEE. The CDR3 DNA follows: TGTGCCAGCAGCGTAGAAGGGGTAGCGGACAATGAGCAGTTCTTC. Translated: CASSVEGVADNEQFF.